This T cell receptor (beta chain) appears in the sequencing data of a study of OX40 agonist ivuxolimab in advanced cancers. About the study: Eligibility rules accepted prior anti-PD-1, anti-PD-L1 or anti-CTLA-4 therapy, and under 45% had some.

Clones were sequenced by immunoSEQ multiplex PCR, and TCRdb holds only the in-frame ones, with some missing. The sample records 55,000 to 80,000 clones, 88% being singletons. Study outcomes and limitations: Researchers report that CD8+ T cells had, on average, more expanded clones than CD4+. Patients with a partial response at 0.1-3.0 mg/kg had among the lowest clonal expansion.

This clone was observed once. Its antigen is unidentified. The source is an adult with an advanced solid tumor such as melanoma, head and neck, liver or kidney cancer. The sequencing used CD4+ or CD8+ T cells sorted from blood, collected in a trial of the OX40 agonist ivuxolimab.

This CDR3 reads CASRLAGDYNEQFF. For the CDR3, the DNA is TGTGCCAGCAGACTAGCGGGAGACTACAATGAGCAGTTCTTC. The chain recombines TRBV6-5 with TRBJ2-1; 11 nucleotides match TRBD2. J was trimmed by 3 bases and V by 6 bases; bases with no gene match: 1. The CDR3 runs to 14 residues. CDR1 and CDR2 from the germline V gene are MNHEY and SVGAGI.